The 27 T cell receptor beta chains listed next were all sequenced from one sample in a study of breast tumors, draining lymph nodes, adjacent tissues. TCRdb reprocessed the multiplex PCR reads via MiXCR and lists one record per CDR3 protein. This table has over 10,000 distinct CDR3 sequences, under 80% appearing once. The sample was tumor-adjacent breast tissue. All receptors come from a female donor with breast cancer. Some clones in this sample may be carry-over from other donors' samples.

The chain is built from TRBV7-9 and TRBJ2-1; 13 nucleotides agree with TRBD2. The V and J ends lost 5 bases and 4 bases, in that order; junction bases with no gene match: 8. CDR3 size: 17 residues. Germline V CDR1 and CDR2: SEHNR, FQNEAQ (reference sequence). CDR3 sequence (DNA): TGTGCCAGCAGCCCCAGGACTAGCGGGAGTCAATACAATGAGCAGTTCTTC. Protein: CASSPRTSGSQYNEQFF.

This clonotype is medium-sized (0.01 to 0.1%) by share. The V call is TRBV7-3, the J call TRBJ2-2; 9 nucleotides align to TRBD1. V gave up 4 bases and J gave up 5 bases; unmatched junction bases: 5. The CDR3 spans 15 residues. CDR1 and CDR2 (germline): SGHTA, FQGTGA. The CDR3 loop is CASSSGQGKTGELFF. The CDR3 DNA is TGTGCCAGCAGCTCCGGACAGGGGAAAACCGGGGAGCTGTTTTTT. Using reference TRBV7-3 and TRBJ2-2 for the parts outside the CDR3, the full variable domain is GAGVSQTPSNKVTEKGKYVELRCDPISGHTALYWYRQSLGQGPEFLIYFQGTGAADDSGLPNDRFFAVRPEGSVSTLKIQRTERGDSAVYLCASSSGQGKTGELFFGEGSRLTVL.

The CDR3 nucleotides read TGTGCCAGCAGTTTAACGGGAGGCGCAGATACGCAGTATTTT. It codes for CASSLTGGADTQYF. This chain uses TRBV28 with TRBJ2-3; 7 nucleotides agree with TRBD2. The CDR3 is 14 amino acids. Germline V CDR1 and CDR2: MDHEN, SYDVKM. The V segment lost 2 bases and the J segment 4 bases; nucleotides outside the gene matches: 3.

In this sample, this clonotype turned up many times. The chain links TRBV5-1 to TRBJ2-3, with 8 bases lining up with TRBD2. The CDR3 sequence is 15 residues long. J gave up 8 bases and V 1 base, and 9 bases lay outside the gene matches. CDR1 and CDR2 from the germline V gene are SGHRS and YFSETQ. The CDR3 DNA reads as TGCGCCAGCAGCTTGAGAACTAGCGGAGAGGGTACGCAGTATTTT. This encodes CASSLRTSGEGTQYF.

This clonotype was counted between two and nine times. The V and J genes are TRBV6-2 or TRBV6-3 and TRBJ2-1; 7 nucleotides agree with TRBD1. CDR1 and CDR2 (germline): MNHEY, SVGEGT. With 6 bases clipped from V and 1 base from J, the junction kept 3 bases outside the gene matches. CDR3 size: 14 residues. CDR3: CASSRQGSYNEQFF. The DNA for the CDR3 is TGTGCCAGCAGCCGACAGGGATCCTACAATGAGCAGTTCTTC.

This sequence joins TRBV7-8 and TRBJ2-3, with 7 nucleotides matching TRBD2. J gave up 2 bases and V 5 bases, and 10 bases lay outside the gene matches. Germline values: CDR1 SGHVS, CDR2 FQNEAQ. CDR3 length equals 16 residues. CDR3 residues: CASSPGGGRATDTQYF. CDR3 DNA sequence: TGTGCCAGCAGCCCAGGAGGTGGGAGGGCCACAGATACGCAGTATTTT.

This chain connects TRBV6-1 to TRBJ2-1, with D unresolved. The germline V gene encodes CDR1 MNHNS and CDR2 SASEGT. V was shortened by 3 bases and J by 7 bases, with 16 bases between the two germline ends. The CDR3 totals 15 residues. The CDR3 bases are TGTGCCAGCAGTGAGGGTACACGAGCATGGAATGAGCAGTTCTTC. Its protein product is CASSEGTRAWNEQFF.

The chain uses TRBV9 and TRBJ2-1; D is unclear. Per germline, CDR1 SGDLS and CDR2 YYNGEE. This CDR3 has 12 amino acids. Trimming cost V 0 bases and J 10 bases, with 8 bases left between them. The CDR3 loop reads CASSVDWREQFF. The CDR3 region has the DNA TGTGCCAGCAGCGTAGATTGGCGGGAGCAGTTCTTC.

This clonotype was recorded once. J is TRBJ2-7 and V is TRBV7-2, with 14 positions matching TRBD2. The V gene end was trimmed by 6 bases and the J gene end by 6 bases; junction bases not matched to a gene: 4. The CDR3 consists of 14 residues. The germline gives CDR1 SGHTA, CDR2 FQGNSA. Here the CDR3 DNA reads TGTGCCAGCAGACCGGGACTAGCGGGAGTCGAGCAGTACTTC. Protein product: CASRPGLAGVEQYF.

J is TRBJ2-5 and V is TRBV5-5; TRBD2 aligns across 10 bases. The CDR3 totals 16 residues. The V segment lost 2 bases and the J segment 2 bases; nucleotides outside the gene matches: 6. Germline lookup yields CDR1 SGHKS and CDR2 YYEKEE (reference sequence). CDR3 in amino acids: CASSFGTSGIQETQYF. The CDR3 DNA sequence: TGTGCCAGCAGCTTTGGCACTAGCGGGATTCAAGAGACCCAGTACTTC.

The V and J genes are TRBV20-1 and TRBJ2-7, with 7 nucleotides matching TRBD1. Trimming cost V 5 bases and J 5 bases; bases outside gene matches: 15. This CDR3 spans 15 amino acids. Germline values: CDR1 DFQATT, CDR2 SNEGSKA (reference sequence). For the CDR3, the DNA is TGCAGTGCTTCATTAACTAGACAGGGTAACCACGAGCAGTACTTC. Residues: CSASLTRQGNHEQYF.

This clonotype was seen only once. The chain employs TRBV7-9 and TRBJ1-6; D gene uncertain. This CDR3 comprises 11 residues. Per germline, CDR1 SEHNR and CDR2 FQNEAQ (reference sequence). V lost 2 bases and J 7 bases, leaving 0 bases between the germline ends. For the CDR3, the DNA is TGTGCCAGCAGCTTAAATTCACCCCTCCACTTT. Residues: CASSLNSPLHF.

This clonotype was seen many times. The chain joins TRBV3-1 to TRBJ1-3; the match to TRBD1 covers 7 bases. This CDR3 comprises 14 residues. Losses at the gene ends were 4 bases for V and 4 bases for J; bases not matched to a gene: 4. Germline CDR1 LGHDT, CDR2 YNNKEL (reference sequence). The CDR3 nucleotides read TGTGCCAGCAGCCCCCACAGGGGCGGAAACACCATATATTTT. It specifies CASSPHRGGNTIYF.

On this clonotype itself: At one boundary the junction diverges from the germline segment, which might be a read error. In nucleotides, the CDR3 is TGTGCCAGCGCTGCGGGGACGAGACCCTACGGGCAGTACTTC. Translating gives CASAAGTRPYGQYF. The gene calls are TRBV7-2 and TRBJ2-7; TRBD2 might be the D (6 bases). Germline lookup yields CDR1 SGHTA and CDR2 FQGNSA. The CDR3 sequence is 14 residues long.

This clonotype was observed a few times. V is TRBV19 and J is TRBJ1-2; maybe TRBD1 (5 bases). The CDR3 extends over 15 amino acids. Germline values: CDR1 LNHDA, CDR2 SQIVND (reference sequence). V dropped 3 bases and J dropped 8 bases, with 19 bases sitting between them. Written as DNA, the CDR3 is TGTGCCAGTAGTATCCCTATGACAGCCCGAGGGGGCTACACCTTC. Protein product: CASSIPMTARGGYTF.

This clonotype has only a few counts. V and J are TRBV2 and TRBJ2-7; the D call may be TRBD1 or TRBD2 (5 bases each). Germline V gene sequence: CDR1 SNHLY, CDR2 FYNNEI. This CDR3 spans 13 amino acids. Trimming removed 8 bases at V and 5 bases at J, with 16 bases between. The CDR3 region has the DNA TGTGCCAGCCACAAAGAGGGGTTTCACGAGCAGTACTTC. Protein: CASHKEGFHEQYF.

This clonotype was recorded at least ten times. The rearrangement links TRBV19 to TRBJ2-1, with 14 bases aligning to TRBD2. The germline V gene has CDR1 LNHDA and CDR2 SQIVND (reference sequence). Trimming at V came to 6 bases and at J to 9 bases, leaving 7 bases not matched to a gene. CDR3 length: 15 amino acids. CDR3 DNA sequence: TGTGCCAGTAGGCCGGGACTAGCGGGAGTGCGTGAGCAGTTCTTC. This translates into CASRPGLAGVREQFF.

The chain carries TRBV20-1 and TRBJ1-6, with D uncertain. The germline V gene has CDR1 DFQATT and CDR2 SNEGSKA (reference sequence). The germline V and J ends were trimmed by 0 bases and 0 bases, with 12 bases remaining between them. The CDR3 contains 17 residues. CDR3 bases: TGCAGTGCTAGAGAAACCCCGACAAACTCCTATAATTCACCCCTCCACTTT. Translated: CSARETPTNSYNSPLHF.

CDR3 amino acids: CASSLRPSATYEQYF. The DNA of the CDR3 is TGTGCCAGCAGCTTACGGCCTAGCGCTACCTACGAGCAGTACTTC. The V gene is TRBV7-8, the J gene TRBJ2-7, with a weak D call TRBD2 (6 bases). Trimming pared 2 bases from V and 2 bases from J, leaving 13 bases between. This CDR3 has 15 amino acids. CDR1 and CDR2 (germline): SGHVS, FQNEAQ.

The V and J genes are TRBV20-1 and TRBJ2-5; TRBD1 matches at 9 bases. V lost 3 bases and J lost 3; bases outside the gene matches: 5. CDR1 and CDR2 (germline): DFQATT, SNEGSKA (reference sequence). The CDR3 spans 14 residues. Here the CDR3 DNA reads TGCAGTGCTAGGGGGGGACAGGGAGAAGAGACCCAGTACTTC. Residues: CSARGGQGEETQYF.

The sample holds one count of this clonotype. The rearrangement uses TRBV7-2 and TRBJ2-7; D uncertain. The CDR3 contains 11 residues. Germline CDR1 and CDR2: SGHTA and FQGNSA. V was shortened by 4 bases and J by 9 bases, with 10 bases between the two germline ends. CDR3 DNA sequence: TGTGCCAGCAGCTCTAGAGGTCGGCAGTACTTC. Translation: CASSSRGRQYF.

CDR3 DNA sequence: TGTGCCACCAGTGATGCAGGGGAAGCTGGCTACACCTTC. The encoded protein is CATSDAGEAGYTF. The J gene is TRBJ1-2, the V gene TRBV24-1, with D possibly being TRBD1 (6 bases). The CDR3 has 13 residues. The V end was cut by 3 bases, the J end by 7 bases, with 11 bases between. Per germline, CDR1 KGHDR and CDR2 SFDVKD.

This clonotype has only one observation. V gene TRBV2 combines with J gene TRBJ2-7, with 7 positions matching TRBD2. The CDR3 is made up of 12 amino acids. J gave up 7 bases and V 4 bases, and 4 bases lay outside the gene matches. Germline V gene data show CDR1 as SNHLY and CDR2 as FYNNEI. The CDR3 DNA reads TGTGCCAGCAGTGTAAACGGGAGGGAGCAGTACTTC. It is translated as CASSVNGREQYF.

This clonotype was detected once. CDR3 in amino acids: CASSEGGAPKYF. For the CDR3, the DNA is TGTGCCAGCAGTGAAGGGGGAGCGCCCAAGTACTTC. The chain uses TRBV6-1 and TRBJ2-7; tentatively, D is TRBD2 (5 bases). Trimming took off 1 base at V and 11 bases at J, with 12 bases between the two ends. The CDR3 covers 12 residues. Germline V lookup: CDR1 MNHNS, CDR2 SASEGT.

The chain uses TRBV19 and TRBJ1-2, with D unclear. The CDR3 totals 15 residues. Germline V gives CDR1 LNHDA, CDR2 SQIVND (reference sequence). The germline V and J ends were trimmed by 6 bases and 0 bases, with 14 bases remaining between them. The CDR3 here is CASSQRGVANYGYTF. The CDR3 DNA follows: TGTGCCAGTAGCCAACGAGGCGTAGCTAACTATGGCTACACCTTC.

This clonotype qualifies as medium-sized. The V and J genes are TRBV7-9 and TRBJ2-2; TRBD1 matches at 9 bases. Germline trimming cut 5 bases from V and 5 bases from J; bases unmatched to any gene: 12. CDR1 is SEHNR, CDR2 FQNEAQ, per germline (reference sequence). This CDR3 has 17 residues. DNA of the CDR3: TGTGCCAGCAGCACTCATCTGACAGGGGGGGGTACCGGGGAGCTGTTTTTT. Protein sequence: CASSTHLTGGGTGELFF.

This chain connects TRBV11-2 to TRBJ2-5; D possibly corresponds to TRBD1 (6 bases). The CDR3 sequence is 15 residues long. V was trimmed by 2 bases and J by 7 bases, leaving 17 bases between them. Per the germline V gene, CDR1 is SGHAT and CDR2 is FQNNGV. This CDR3 is CASSLREGEFGTQYF. For the CDR3, the DNA is TGTGCCAGCAGCTTAAGAGAGGGGGAGTTCGGGACCCAGTACTTC. Looking up the rest from reference TRBV11-2 and TRBJ2-5 gives the full variable domain: EAGVAQSPRYKIIEKRQSVAFWCNPISGHATLYWYQQILGQGPKLLIQFQNNGVVDDSQLPKDRFSAERLKGVDSTLKIQPAKLEDSAVYLCASSLREGEFGTQYFGPGTRLLVL.